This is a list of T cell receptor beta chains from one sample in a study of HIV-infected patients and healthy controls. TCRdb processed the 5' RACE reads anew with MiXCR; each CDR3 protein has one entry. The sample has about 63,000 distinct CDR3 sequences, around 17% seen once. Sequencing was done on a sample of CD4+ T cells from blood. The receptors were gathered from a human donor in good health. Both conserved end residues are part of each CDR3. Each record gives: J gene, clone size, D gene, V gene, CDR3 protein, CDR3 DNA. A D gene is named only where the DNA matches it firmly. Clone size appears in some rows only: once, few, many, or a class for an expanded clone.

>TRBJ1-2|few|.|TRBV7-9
CASSLLRGPLYGYTF
TGTGCCAGCAGCTTATTACGGGGCCCCCTCTATGGCTACACCTTC
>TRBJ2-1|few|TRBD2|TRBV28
CASSREDEQFF
TGTGCCAGCAGTCGGGAGGATGAGCAGTTCTTC
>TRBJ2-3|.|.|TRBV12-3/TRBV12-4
CASSFGVGTDTQYF
TGTGCCAGCAGTTTTGGGGTCGGAACAGATACGCAGTATTTT
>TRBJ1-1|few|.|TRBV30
CAWSEQGNTEAFF
TGTGCCTGGAGTGAACAGGGAAACACTGAAGCTTTCTTT
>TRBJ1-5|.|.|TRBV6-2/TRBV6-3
CASSYWAGTGQPQHF
TGTGCCAGCAGTTACTGGGCAGGGACGGGTCAGCCCCAGCATTTT
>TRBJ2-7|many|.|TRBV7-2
CASSPRPYEQYF
TGTGCCAGCAGCCCTAGACCTTACGAGCAGTACTTC
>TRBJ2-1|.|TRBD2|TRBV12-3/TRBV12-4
CASSRSGSGQFF
TGTGCCAGCAGCCGTAGCGGGAGCGGGCAGTTCTTC
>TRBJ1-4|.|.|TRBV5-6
CASSLEASSTRGLSF
TGTGCCAGCAGCTTGGAGGCGTCTTCTACCCGCGGTTTATCATTT
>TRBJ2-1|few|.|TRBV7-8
CASSLEGGQSREQFF
TGTGCCAGCAGCTTAGAGGGGGGGCAGTCCCGGGAGCAGTTCTTC
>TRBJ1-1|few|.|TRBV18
CASSPDMNTEAFF
TGTGCCAGCTCACCAGATATGAACACTGAAGCTTTCTTT
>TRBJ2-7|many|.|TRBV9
CASSVGPGYEQYF
TGTGCCAGCAGCGTAGGGCCAGGGTACGAGCAGTACTTC
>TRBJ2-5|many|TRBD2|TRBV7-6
CASSQSGGALETQYF
TGTGCCAGCAGCCAAAGCGGGGGGGCCTTGGAGACCCAGTACTTC
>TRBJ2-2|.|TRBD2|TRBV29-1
CSVTGTSGIGTGELFF
TGCAGCGTTACCGGGACTAGCGGGATCGGCACCGGGGAGCTGTTTTTT
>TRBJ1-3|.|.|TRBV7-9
CASSLGTQAGNTIYF
TGTGCCAGCAGCTTAGGAACACAGGCTGGAAACACCATATATTTT
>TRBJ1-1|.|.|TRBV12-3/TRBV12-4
CASGPAGLKGDTEAFF
TGTGCCAGCGGCCCCGCAGGGCTTAAGGGGGACACTGAAGCTTTCTTT
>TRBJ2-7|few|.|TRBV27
CASKRVGTQFSEQYF
TGTGCCAGCAAGAGAGTGGGGACTCAGTTTTCAGAGCAGTACTTC